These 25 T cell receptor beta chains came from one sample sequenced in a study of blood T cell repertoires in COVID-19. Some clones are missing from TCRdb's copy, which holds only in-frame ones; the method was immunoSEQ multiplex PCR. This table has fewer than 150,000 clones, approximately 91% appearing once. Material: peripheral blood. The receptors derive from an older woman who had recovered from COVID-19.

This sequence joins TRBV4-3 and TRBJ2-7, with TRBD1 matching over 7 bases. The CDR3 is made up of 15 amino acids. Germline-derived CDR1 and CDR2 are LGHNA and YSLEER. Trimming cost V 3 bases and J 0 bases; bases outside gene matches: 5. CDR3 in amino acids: CASSHYRDSSYEQYF. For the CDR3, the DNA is TGCGCCAGCAGCCATTATCGGGACAGCTCCTACGAGCAGTACTTC.

The CDR3 DNA follows: TGCGCCAGCAGCCAAGAGGGAGTCGGTGCCAATTCACCCCTCCACTTT. It yields the protein CASSQEGVGANSPLHF. The chain has TRBV4-3 and TRBJ1-6; D uncertain. V was clipped by 0 bases and J by 7 bases, with 13 bases between them. The CDR3 runs 16 residues. CDR1 is LGHNA, CDR2 YSLEER, per germline.

The CDR3 coding sequence is TGTGCCAGCTCACCGGACAGGGAGTACGAAAAACTGTTTTTT. Amino acids: CASSPDREYEKLFF. The V call is TRBV18, the J call TRBJ1-4, with 8 bases identical to TRBD1. Germline trimming cut 3 bases from V and 8 bases from J; bases unmatched to any gene: 5. Germline V CDR1 and CDR2: KGHSH, LQKENI. The CDR3 runs to 14 residues.

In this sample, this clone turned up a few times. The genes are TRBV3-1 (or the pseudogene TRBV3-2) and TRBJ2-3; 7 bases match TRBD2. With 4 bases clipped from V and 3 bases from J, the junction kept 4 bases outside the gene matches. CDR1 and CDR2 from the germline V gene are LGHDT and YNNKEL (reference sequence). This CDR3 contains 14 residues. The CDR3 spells CASSPLLATDTQYF. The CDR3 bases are TGTGCCAGCAGCCCTCTACTAGCGACAGATACGCAGTATTTT.

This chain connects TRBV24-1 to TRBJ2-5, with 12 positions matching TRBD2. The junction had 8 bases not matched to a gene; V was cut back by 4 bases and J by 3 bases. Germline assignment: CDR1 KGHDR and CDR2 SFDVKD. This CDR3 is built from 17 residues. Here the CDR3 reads CATSDPSGRAREETQYF. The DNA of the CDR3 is TGTGCCACCAGTGACCCTAGCGGGAGGGCCAGGGAAGAGACCCAGTACTTC.

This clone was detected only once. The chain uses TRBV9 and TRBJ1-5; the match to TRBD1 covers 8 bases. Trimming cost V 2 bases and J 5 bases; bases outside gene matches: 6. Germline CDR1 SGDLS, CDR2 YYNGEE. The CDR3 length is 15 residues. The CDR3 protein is CASSVGTGPYQPQHF. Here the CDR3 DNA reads TGTGCCAGCAGCGTGGGGACAGGCCCCTATCAGCCCCAGCATTTT.

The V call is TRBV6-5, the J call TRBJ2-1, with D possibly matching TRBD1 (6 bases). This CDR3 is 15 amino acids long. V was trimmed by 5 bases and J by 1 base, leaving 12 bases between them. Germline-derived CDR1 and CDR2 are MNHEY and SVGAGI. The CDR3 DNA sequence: TGTGCCAGCAGTAGCCAGGGGCGTTCCTACAATGAGCAGTTCTTC. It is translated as CASSSQGRSYNEQFF.

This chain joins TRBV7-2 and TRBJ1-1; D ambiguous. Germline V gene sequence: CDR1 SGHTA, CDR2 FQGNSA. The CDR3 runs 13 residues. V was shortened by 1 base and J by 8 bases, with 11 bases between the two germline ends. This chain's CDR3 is CASSLEPSLEAFF. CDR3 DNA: TGTGCCAGCAGCTTAGAGCCGTCCTTGGAAGCTTTCTTT.

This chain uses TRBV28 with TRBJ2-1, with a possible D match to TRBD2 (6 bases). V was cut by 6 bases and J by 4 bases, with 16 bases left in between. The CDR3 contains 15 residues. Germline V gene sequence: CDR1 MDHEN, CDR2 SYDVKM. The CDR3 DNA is TGTGCCAGCAGCAAGGGGACTTCTAGGTACAATGAGCAGTTCTTC. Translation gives CASSKGTSRYNEQFF.

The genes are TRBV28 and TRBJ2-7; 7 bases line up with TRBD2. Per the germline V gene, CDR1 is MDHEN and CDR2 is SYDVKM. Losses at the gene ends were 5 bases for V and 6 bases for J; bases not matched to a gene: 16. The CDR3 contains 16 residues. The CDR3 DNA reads TGTGCCAGCAGTCCCCCGGGAGGAGGGAGGGCCGGCGAGCAGTACTTC. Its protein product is CASSPPGGGRAGEQYF. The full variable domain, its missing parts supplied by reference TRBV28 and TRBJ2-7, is DVKVTQSSRYLVKRTGEKVFLECVQDMDHENMFWYRQDPGLGLRLIYFSYDVKMKEKGDIPEGYSVSREKKERFSLILESASTNQTSMYLCASSPPGGGRAGEQYFGPGTRLTVT.

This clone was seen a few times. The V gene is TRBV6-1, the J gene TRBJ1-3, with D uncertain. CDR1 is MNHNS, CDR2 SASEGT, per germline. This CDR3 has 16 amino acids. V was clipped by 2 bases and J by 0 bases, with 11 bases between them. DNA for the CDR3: TGTGCCAGCAGTGAATTCCCCGGTAACTCTGGAAACACCATATATTTT. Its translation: CASSEFPGNSGNTIYF.

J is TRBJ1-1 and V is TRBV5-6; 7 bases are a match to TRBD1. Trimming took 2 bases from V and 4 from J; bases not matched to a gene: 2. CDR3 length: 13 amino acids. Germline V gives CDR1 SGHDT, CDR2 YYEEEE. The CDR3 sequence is CASSFQGGTEAFF. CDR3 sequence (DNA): TGTGCCAGCAGCTTTCAGGGGGGCACTGAAGCTTTCTTT.

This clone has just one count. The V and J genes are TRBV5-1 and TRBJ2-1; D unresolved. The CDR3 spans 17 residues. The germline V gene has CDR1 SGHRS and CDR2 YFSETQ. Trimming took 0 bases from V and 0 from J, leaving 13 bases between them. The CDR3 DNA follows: TGCGCCAGCAGCTTGGCCATCAGCGCTAGCTCCTACAATGAGCAGTTCTTC. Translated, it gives CASSLAISASSYNEQFF.

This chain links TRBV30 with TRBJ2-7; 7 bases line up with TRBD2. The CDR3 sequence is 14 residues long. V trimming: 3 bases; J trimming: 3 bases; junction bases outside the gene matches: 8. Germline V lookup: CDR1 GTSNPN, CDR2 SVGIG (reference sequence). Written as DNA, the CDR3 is TGTGCCTGGAGGGGCAGCGGGGACCGCTACGAGCAGTACTTC. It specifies CAWRGSGDRYEQYF.

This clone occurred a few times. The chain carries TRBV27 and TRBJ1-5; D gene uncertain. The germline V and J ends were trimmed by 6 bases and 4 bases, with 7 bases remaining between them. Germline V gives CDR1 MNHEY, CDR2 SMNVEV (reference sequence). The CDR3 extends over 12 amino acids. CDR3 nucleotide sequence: TGTGCCAGCAGCCTTCCTAATCAGCCCCAGCATTTT. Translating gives CASSLPNQPQHF.

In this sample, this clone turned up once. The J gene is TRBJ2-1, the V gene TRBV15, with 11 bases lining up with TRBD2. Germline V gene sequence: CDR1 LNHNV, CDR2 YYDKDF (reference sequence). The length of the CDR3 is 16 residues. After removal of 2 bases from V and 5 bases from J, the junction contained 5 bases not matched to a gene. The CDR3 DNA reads TGTGCCACCAGCAGATCCGGACTAGCGGGCAACAATGAGCAGTTCTTC. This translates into CATSRSGLAGNNEQFF.

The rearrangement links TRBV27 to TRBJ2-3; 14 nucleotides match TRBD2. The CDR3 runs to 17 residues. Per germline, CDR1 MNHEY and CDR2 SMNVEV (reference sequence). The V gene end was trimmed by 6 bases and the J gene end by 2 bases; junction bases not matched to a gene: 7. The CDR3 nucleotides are TGTGCCAGCAGCCCCGGGACTAGCGGGGGTTCCACAGATACGCAGTATTTT. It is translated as CASSPGTSGGSTDTQYF.

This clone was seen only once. The CDR3, as DNA: TGTGCCAGCAGTTACCCCGCCGGGACAGGTTGGGGAGGCAATCAGCCCCAGCATTTT. It encodes CASSYPAGTGWGGNQPQHF. The chain has TRBV6-2 or TRBV6-3 and TRBJ1-5, with TRBD1 matching 8 bases. Trimming cost V 2 bases and J 2 bases; bases outside gene matches: 14. This CDR3 comprises 19 residues. Germline values: CDR1 MNHEY, CDR2 SVGEGT.

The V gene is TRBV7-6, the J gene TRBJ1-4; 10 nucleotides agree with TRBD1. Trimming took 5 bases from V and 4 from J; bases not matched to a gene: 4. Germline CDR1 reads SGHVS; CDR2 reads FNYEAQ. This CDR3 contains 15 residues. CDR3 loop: CASSPRDRGNEKLFF. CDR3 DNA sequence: TGTGCCAGCAGCCCCCGGGACAGGGGTAATGAAAAACTGTTTTTT.

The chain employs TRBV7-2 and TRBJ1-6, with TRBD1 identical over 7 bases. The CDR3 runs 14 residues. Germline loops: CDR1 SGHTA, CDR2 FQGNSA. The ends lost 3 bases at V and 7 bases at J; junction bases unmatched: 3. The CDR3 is CASSFVRGNSPLHF. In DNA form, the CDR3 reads TGTGCCAGCAGCTTTGTCAGGGGGAATTCACCCCTCCACTTT.

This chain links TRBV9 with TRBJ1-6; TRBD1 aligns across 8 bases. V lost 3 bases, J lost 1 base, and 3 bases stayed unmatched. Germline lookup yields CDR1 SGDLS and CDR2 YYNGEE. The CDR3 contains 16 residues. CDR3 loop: CASSANRGSYNSPLHF. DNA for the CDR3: TGTGCCAGCAGCGCTAACAGGGGGTCCTATAATTCACCCCTCCACTTT.

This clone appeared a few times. The CDR3 DNA sequence: TGCGCCAGCAGCTTGGGAGACACCGGGGAGCTGTTTTTT. Amino acids: CASSLGDTGELFF. The V and J genes are TRBV5-1 and TRBJ2-2; no clear D gene. Trimming stripped 0 bases from V and 3 bases from J, with 3 bases between. The CDR3 contains 13 residues. The germline V gene has CDR1 SGHRS and CDR2 YFSETQ.

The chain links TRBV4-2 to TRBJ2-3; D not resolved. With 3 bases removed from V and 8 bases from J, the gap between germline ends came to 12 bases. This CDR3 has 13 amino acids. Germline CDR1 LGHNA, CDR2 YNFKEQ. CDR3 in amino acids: CASSHTQPGTQYF. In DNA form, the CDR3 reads TGTGCCAGCAGCCATACCCAGCCAGGTACGCAGTATTTT.

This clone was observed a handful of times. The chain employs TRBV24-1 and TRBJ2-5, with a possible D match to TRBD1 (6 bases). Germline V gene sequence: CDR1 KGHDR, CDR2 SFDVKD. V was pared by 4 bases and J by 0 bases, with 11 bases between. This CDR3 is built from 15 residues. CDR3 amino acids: CATSDDRQDQETQYF. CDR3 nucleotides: TGTGCCACCAGTGACGACAGACAGGACCAAGAGACCCAGTACTTC.

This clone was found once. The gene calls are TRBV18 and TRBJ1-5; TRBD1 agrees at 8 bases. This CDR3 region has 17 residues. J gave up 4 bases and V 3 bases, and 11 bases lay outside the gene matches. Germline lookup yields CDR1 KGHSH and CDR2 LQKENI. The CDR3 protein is CASSPIAGGSKNQPQHF. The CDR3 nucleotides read TGTGCCAGCTCACCGATTGCAGGGGGCTCTAAAAATCAGCCCCAGCATTTT.